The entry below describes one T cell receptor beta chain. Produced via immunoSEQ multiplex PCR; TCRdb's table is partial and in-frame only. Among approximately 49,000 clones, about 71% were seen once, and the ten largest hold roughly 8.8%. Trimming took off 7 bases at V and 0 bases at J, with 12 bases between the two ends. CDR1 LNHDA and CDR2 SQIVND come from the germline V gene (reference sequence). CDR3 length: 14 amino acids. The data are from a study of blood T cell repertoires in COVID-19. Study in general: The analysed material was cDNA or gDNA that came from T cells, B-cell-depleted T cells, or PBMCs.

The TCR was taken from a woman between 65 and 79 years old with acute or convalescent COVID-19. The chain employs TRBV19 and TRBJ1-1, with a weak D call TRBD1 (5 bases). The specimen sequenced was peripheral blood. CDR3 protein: CASIKGSMNTEAFF. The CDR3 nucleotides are TGTGCCAGTATCAAGGGGTCTATGAACACTGAAGCTTTCTTT.